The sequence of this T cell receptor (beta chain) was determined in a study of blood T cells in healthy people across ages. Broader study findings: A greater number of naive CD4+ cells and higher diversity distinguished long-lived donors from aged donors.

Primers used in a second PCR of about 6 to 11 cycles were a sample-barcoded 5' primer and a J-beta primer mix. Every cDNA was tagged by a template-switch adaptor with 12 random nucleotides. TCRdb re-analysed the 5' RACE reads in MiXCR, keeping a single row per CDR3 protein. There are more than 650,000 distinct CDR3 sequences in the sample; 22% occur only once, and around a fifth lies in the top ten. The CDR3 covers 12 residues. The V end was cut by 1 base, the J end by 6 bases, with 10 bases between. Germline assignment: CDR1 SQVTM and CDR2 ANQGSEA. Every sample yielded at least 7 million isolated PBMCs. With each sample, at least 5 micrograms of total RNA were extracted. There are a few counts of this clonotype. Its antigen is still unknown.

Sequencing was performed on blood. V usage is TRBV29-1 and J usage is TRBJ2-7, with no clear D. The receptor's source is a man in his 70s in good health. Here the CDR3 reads CSVEGALGEQYF. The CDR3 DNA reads TGCAGCGTTGAAGGGGCATTGGGCGAGCAGTACTTC.